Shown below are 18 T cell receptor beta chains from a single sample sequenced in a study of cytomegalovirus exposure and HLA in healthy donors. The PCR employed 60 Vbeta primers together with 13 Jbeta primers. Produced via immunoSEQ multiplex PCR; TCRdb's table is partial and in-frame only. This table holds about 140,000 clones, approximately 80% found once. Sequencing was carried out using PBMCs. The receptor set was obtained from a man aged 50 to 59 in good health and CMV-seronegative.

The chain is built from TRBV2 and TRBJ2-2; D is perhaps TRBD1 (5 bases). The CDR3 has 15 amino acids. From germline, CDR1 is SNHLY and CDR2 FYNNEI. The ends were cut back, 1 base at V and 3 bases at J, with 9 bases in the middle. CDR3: CASSEEGSDTGELFF. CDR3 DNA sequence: TGTGCCAGCAGTGAAGAGGGGTCGGACACCGGGGAGCTGTTTTTT. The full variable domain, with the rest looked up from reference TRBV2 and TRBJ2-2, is EPEVTQTPSHQVTQMGQEVILRCVPISNHLYFYWYRQILGQKVEFLVSFYNNEISEKSEIFDDQFSVERPDGSNFTLKIRSTKLEDSAMYFCASSEEGSDTGELFFGEGSRLTVL.

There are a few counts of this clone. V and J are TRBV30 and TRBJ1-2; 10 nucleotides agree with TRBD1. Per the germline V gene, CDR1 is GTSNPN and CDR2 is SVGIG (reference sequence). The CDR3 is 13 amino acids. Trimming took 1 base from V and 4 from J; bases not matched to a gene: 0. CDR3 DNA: TGTGCCTGGAGTGGGACAGGGGGCTATGGCTACACCTTC. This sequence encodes CAWSGTGGYGYTF.

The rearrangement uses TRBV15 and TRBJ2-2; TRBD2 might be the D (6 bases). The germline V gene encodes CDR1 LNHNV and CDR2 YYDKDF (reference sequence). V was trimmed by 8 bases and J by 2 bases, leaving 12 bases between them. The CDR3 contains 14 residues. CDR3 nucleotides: TGTGCCACCGGGCCGGGGGATAACACCGGGGAGCTGTTTTTT. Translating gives CATGPGDNTGELFF.

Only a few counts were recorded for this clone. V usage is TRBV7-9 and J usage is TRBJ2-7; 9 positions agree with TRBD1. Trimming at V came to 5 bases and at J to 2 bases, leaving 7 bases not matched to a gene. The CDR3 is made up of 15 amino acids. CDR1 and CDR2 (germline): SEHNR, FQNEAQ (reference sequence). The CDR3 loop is CASSPRQGEPYEQYF. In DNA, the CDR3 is TGTGCCAGCAGCCCCCGACAGGGGGAGCCCTACGAGCAGTACTTC.

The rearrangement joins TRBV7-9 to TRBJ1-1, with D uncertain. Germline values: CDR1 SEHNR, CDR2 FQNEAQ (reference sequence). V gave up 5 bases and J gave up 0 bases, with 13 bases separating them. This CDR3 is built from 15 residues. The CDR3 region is CASSHLREMNTEAFF. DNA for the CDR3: TGTGCCAGCAGCCATTTACGGGAAATGAACACTGAAGCTTTCTTT.

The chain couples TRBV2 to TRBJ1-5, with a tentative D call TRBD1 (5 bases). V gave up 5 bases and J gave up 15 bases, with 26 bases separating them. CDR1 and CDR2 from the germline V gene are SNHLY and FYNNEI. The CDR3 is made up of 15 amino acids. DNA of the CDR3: TGTGCCAGCAGTACCTCCTCGGCAGGGATGATGGTGGGGCATTTT. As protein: CASSTSSAGMMVGHF.

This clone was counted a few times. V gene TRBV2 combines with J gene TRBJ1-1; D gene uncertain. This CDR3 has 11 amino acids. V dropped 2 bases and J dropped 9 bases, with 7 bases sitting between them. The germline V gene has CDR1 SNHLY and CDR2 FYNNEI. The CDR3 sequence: CASSEQKKAFF. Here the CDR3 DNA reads TGTGCCAGCAGTGAACAGAAAAAAGCTTTCTTT.

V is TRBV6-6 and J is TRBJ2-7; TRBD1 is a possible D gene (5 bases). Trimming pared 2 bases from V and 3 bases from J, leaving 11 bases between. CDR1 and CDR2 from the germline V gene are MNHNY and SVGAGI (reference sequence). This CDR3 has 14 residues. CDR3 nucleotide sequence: TGTGCCAGCAGTTACCGAGACAGAGTCTACGAGCAGTACTTC. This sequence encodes CASSYRDRVYEQYF.

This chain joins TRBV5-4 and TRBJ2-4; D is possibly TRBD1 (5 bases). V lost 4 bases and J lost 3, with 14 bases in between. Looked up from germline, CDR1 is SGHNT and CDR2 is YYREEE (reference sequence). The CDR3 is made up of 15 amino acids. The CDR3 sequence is CASSQPDRDKNIQYF. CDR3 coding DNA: TGTGCCAGCAGCCAACCTGACAGAGACAAAAACATTCAGTACTTC.

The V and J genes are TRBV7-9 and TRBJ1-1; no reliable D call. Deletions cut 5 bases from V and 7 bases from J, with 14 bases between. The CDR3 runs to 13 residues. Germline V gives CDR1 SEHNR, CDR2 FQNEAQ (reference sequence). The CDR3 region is CASSHSGRYEAFF. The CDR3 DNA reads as TGTGCCAGCAGCCACTCGGGGAGATATGAAGCTTTCTTT.

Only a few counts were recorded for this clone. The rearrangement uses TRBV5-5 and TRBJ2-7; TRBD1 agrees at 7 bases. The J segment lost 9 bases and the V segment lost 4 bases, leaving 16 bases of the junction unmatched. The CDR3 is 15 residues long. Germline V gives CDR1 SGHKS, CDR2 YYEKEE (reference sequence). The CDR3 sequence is CASSPPKTGPEGQYF. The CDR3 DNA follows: TGTGCCAGCAGCCCCCCGAAGACAGGGCCCGAAGGGCAGTACTTC.

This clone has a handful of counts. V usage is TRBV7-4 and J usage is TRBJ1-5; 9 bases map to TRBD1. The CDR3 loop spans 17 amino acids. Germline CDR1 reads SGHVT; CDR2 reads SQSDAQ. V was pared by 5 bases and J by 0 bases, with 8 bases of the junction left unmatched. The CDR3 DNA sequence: TGTGCCAGCAGCCTGGGACAGGGCCTCTATAGCAATCAGCCCCAGCATTTT. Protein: CASSLGQGLYSNQPQHF.

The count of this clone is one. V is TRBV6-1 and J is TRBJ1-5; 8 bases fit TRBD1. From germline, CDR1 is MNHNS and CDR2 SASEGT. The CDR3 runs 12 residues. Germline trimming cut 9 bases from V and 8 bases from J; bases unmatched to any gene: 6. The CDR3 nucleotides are TGTGCCAGTCGGAAGGACAGGGAGCCCCAGCATTTT. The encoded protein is CASRKDREPQHF.

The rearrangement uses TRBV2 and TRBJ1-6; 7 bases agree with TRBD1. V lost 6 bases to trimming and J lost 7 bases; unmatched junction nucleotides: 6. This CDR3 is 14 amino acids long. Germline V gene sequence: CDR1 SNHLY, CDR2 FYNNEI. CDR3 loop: CASRGGTANSPLHF. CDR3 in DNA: TGTGCCAGCAGAGGCGGGACAGCCAATTCACCCCTCCACTTT.

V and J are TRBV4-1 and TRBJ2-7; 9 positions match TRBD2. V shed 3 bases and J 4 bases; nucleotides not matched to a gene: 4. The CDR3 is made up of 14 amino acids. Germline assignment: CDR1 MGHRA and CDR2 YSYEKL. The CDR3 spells CASSQGGRGYEQYF. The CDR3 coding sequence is TGCGCCAGCAGCCAGGGCGGGAGGGGGTACGAGCAGTACTTC.

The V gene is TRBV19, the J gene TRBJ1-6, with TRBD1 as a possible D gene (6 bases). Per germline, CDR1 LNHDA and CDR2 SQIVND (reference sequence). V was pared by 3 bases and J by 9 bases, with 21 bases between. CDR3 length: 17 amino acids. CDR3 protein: CASSMERQADWGSPLHF. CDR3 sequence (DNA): TGTGCCAGTAGTATGGAGCGACAGGCCGATTGGGGTTCACCCCTCCACTTT. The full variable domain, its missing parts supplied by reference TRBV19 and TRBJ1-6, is DGGITQSPKYLFRKEGQNVTLSCEQNLNHDAMYWYRQDPGQGLRLIYYSQIVNDFQKGDIAEGYSVSREKKESFPLTVTSAQKNPTAFYLCASSMERQADWGSPLHFGNGTRLTVT.

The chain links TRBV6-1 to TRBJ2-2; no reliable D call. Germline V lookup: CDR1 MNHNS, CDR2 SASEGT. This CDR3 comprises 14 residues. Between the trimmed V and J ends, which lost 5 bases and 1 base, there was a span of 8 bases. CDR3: CASSLQMNTGELFF. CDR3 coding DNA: TGTGCCAGCAGTTTACAGATGAACACCGGGGAGCTGTTTTTT.

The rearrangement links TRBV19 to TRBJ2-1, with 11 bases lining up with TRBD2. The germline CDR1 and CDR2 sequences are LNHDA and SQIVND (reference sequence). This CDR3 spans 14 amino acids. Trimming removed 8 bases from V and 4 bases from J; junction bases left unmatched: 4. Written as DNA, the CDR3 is TGTGCCAGTGAAGGGACTAGCGGATACAATGAGCAGTTCTTC. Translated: CASEGTSGYNEQFF. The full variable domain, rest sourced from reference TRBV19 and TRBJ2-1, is DGGITQSPKYLFRKEGQNVTLSCEQNLNHDAMYWYRQDPGQGLRLIYYSQIVNDFQKGDIAEGYSVSREKKESFPLTVTSAQKNPTAFYLCASEGTSGYNEQFFGPGTRLTVL.